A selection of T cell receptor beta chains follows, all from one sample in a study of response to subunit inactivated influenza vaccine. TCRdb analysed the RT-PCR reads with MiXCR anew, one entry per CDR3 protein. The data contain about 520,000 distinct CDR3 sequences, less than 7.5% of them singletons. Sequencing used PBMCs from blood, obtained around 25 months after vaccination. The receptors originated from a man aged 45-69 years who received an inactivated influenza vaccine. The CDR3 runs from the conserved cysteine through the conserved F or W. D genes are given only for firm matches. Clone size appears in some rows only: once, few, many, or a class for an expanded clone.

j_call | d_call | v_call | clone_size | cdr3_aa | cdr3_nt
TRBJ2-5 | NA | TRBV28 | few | CASSPPGTKKETQYF | TGTGCCAGCAGTCCACCCGGGACAAAAAAAGAGACCCAGTACTTC
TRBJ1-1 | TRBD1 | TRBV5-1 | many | CASSFAGPGGAEAFF | TGCGCCAGCAGTTTCGCCGGTCCAGGGGGTGCGGAAGCTTTCTTT
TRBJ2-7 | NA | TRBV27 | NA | CASSFPAEGEQYF | TGTGCCAGCAGTTTCCCGGCCGAGGGCGAGCAGTACTTC
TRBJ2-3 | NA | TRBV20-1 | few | CSVGSYTDTQYF | TGCAGTGTAGGCAGTTACACAGATACGCAGTATTTT
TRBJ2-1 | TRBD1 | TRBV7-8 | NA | CASSPTGTGGDEQFF | TGTGCCAGCAGCCCCACCGGGACAGGGGGCGATGAGCAGTTCTTC
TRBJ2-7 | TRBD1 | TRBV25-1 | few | CASSPGQGTYYEQYF | TGTGCCAGCAGCCCGGGACAGGGAACTTACTACGAGCAGTACTTC
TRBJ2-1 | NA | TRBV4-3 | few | CASSRETGRNTYNEQFF | TGCGCCAGCAGCCGAGAGACAGGACGCAACACTTACAATGAGCAGTTCTTC
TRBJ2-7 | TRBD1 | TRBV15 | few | CATSGRDRVRQYF | TGTGCCACCAGCGGAAGAGACAGGGTAAGGCAGTACTTC
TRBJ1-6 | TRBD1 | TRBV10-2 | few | CASSESGTGDSPLHF | TGCGCCAGCAGTGAGTCTGGGACAGGTGATTCACCCCTCCACTTT
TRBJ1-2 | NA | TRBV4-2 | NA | CASSPTFGQNGYTF | TGTGCCAGCAGCCCAACGTTTGGGCAGAACGGCTACACCTTC
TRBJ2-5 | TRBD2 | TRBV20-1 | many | CSASSVAGGETQYF | TGCAGTGCCAGTTCCGTAGCGGGGGGAGAGACCCAGTACTTC
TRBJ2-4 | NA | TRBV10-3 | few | CAISESVVTKNIQYF | TGTGCCATCAGTGAGTCCGTCGTAACCAAAAACATTCAGTACTTC
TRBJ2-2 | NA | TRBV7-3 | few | CASSRPGPKTGELFF | TGTGCCAGCAGCCGGCCGGGGCCAAAGACCGGGGAGCTGTTTTTT
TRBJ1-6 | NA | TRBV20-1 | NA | CSARAGDYNSPLHF | TGCAGTGCCCGAGCAGGGGATTATAATTCACCCCTCCACTTT
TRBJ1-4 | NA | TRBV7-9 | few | CASSLGWPSTTNEKLFF | TGTGCCAGCAGCTTAGGATGGCCGTCGACAACTAATGAAAAACTGTTTTTT
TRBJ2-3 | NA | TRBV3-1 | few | CASSQNALSTDTQYF | TGTGCCAGCAGCCAAAATGCGCTAAGCACAGATACGCAGTATTTT
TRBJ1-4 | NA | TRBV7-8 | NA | CASSLKSGGRNEKLFF | TGTGCCAGCAGCTTAAAGTCGGGGGGTCGTAATGAAAAACTGTTTTTT
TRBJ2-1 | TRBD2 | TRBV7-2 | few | CASSLSSGSFEQFF | TGTGCCAGCAGCCTCTCTAGCGGGAGTTTTGAGCAGTTCTTC
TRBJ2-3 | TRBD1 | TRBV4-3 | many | CASSQDTGVDTQYF | TGCGCCAGCAGCCAGGATACAGGGGTCGATACGCAGTATTTT
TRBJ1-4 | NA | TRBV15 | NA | CATSSSTLRGEKLFF | TGTGCCACCAGCAGCTCGACACTCCGGGGAGAAAAACTGTTTTTT
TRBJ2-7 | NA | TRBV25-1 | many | CATLSGSYEQYF | TGTGCCACCCTGTCCGGCTCCTACGAGCAGTACTTC
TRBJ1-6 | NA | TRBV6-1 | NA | CASSRKGSYNSPLHF | TGTGCCAGCAGTAGGAAGGGCTCCTATAATTCACCCCTCCACTTT
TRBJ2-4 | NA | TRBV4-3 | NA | CASSQDAKAYIQYF | TGCGCCAGCAGCCAAGACGCGAAGGCGTACATTCAGTACTTC
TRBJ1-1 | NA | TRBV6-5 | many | CASSGGRKAFF | TGTGCCAGCAGCGGGGGGCGTAAAGCTTTCTTT
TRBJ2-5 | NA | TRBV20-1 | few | CSASLGVGPETQYF | TGCAGTGCTAGCCTGGGGGTTGGTCCGGAGACCCAGTACTTC
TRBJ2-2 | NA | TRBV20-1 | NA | CSARDVTGMNTGELFF | TGCAGTGCTAGAGATGTAACAGGGATGAACACCGGGGAGCTGTTTTTT
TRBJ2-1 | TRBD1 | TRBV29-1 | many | CSVIPNRGGNEQFF | TGCAGCGTTATCCCAAACAGGGGCGGAAATGAGCAGTTCTTC
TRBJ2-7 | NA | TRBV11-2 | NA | CASSLDGGRYEQYF | TGTGCCAGCAGCTTAGATGGGGGGCGGTACGAGCAGTACTTC
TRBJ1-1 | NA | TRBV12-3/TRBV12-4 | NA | CASATRVENTEAFF | TGTGCCAGCGCTACCCGGGTAGAGAACACTGAAGCTTTCTTT
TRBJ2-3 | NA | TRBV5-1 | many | CASSFNSASTDTQYF | TGCGCCAGCAGCTTCAACTCCGCTAGCACAGATACGCAGTATTTT
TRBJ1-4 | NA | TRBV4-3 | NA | CASSQDKAVEKLFF | TGCGCCAGCAGCCAAGACAAGGCCGTCGAAAAACTGTTTTTT
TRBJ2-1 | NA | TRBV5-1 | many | CASSPQGGHEQFF | TGCGCCAGCAGCCCCCAGGGGGGTCATGAGCAGTTCTTC
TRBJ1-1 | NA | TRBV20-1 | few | CSARDRGAEAFF | TGCAGTGCTAGAGATAGGGGCGCTGAAGCTTTCTTT
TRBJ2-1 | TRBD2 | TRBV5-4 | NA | CASSLEGSGRNNEQFF | TGTGCCAGCAGCTTGGAGGGTAGCGGGAGAAACAATGAGCAGTTCTTC
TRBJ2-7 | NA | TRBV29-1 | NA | CSVGPAYEQYF | TGCAGCGTTGGTCCCGCTTACGAGCAGTACTTC
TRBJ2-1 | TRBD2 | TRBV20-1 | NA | CSARMSSGRSYNEQFF | TGCAGTGCTAGAATGTCTAGCGGGAGGTCTTACAATGAGCAGTTCTTC
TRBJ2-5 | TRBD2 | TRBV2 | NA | CASIGASGSGRETQYF | TGTGCCAGCATTGGGGCTAGCGGGAGCGGACGAGAGACCCAGTACTTC
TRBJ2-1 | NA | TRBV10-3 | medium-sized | CAISESIAGSRSSYNEQFF | TGTGCCATCAGTGAGTCGATAGCAGGGTCAAGGAGCTCCTACAATGAGCAGTTCTTC
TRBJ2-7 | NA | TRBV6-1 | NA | CASRVRGRGYEQYF | TGTGCCAGCCGAGTGAGAGGGAGAGGCTACGAGCAGTACTTC
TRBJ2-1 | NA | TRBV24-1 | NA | CATSDPRQPYNEQFF | TGTGCCACCAGTGACCCACGACAGCCGTACAATGAGCAGTTCTTC
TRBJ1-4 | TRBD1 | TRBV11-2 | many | CASSKDRATNEKLFF | TGTGCCAGCAGCAAAGACAGGGCAACTAATGAAAAACTGTTTTTT
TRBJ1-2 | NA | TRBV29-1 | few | CSVYRDRVYGYTF | TGCAGCGTTTACCGGGACCGGGTCTATGGCTACACCTTC
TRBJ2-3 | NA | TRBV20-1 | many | CRGLGESTDTQYF | TGCAGGGGGCTCGGGGAAAGCACAGATACGCAGTATTTT
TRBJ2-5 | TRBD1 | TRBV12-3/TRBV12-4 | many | CASSSGTVVQETQYF | TGTGCCAGCAGTTCCGGGACAGTGGTTCAAGAGACCCAGTACTTC
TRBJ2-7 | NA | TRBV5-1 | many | CASARADSYEQYF | TGCGCCAGCGCCCGTGCAGACTCCTACGAGCAGTACTTC
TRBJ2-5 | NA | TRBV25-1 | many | CASSELWGDGETQYF | TGTGCCAGCAGTGAATTATGGGGGGACGGGGAGACCCAGTACTTC